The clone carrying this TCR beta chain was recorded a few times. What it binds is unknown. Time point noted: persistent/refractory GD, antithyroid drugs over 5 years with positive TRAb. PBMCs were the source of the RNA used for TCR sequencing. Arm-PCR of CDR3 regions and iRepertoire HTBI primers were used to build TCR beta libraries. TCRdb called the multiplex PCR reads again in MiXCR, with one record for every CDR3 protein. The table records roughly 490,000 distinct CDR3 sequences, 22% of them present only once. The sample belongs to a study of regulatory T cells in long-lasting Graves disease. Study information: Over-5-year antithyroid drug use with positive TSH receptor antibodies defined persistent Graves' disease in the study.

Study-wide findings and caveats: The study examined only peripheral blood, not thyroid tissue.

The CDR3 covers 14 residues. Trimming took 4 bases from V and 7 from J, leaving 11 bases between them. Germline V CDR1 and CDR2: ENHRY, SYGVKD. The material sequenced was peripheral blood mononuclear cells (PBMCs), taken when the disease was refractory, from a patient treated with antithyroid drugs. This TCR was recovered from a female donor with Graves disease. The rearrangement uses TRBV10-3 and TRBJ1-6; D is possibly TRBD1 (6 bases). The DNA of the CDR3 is TGTGCCATCAGTGTTGGCAGGGGAAATTCACCCCTCCACTTT. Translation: CAISVGRGNSPLHF.